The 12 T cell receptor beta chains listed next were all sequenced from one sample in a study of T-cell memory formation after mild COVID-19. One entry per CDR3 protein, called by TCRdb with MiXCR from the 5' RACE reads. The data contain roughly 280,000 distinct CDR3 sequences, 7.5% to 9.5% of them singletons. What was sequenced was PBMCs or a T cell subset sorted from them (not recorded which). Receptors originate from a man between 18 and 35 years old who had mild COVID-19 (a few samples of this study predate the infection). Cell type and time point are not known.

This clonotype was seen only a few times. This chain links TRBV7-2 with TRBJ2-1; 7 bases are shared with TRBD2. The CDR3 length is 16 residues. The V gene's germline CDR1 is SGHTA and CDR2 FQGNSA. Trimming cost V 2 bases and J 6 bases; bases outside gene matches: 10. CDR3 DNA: TGTGCCAGCAGCTTATCTGGCGGGACTACCCTCAATGAGCAGTTCTTC. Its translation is CASSLSGGTTLNEQFF.

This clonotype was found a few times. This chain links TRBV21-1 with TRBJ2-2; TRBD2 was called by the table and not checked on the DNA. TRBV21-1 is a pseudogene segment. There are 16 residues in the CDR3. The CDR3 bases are TGTGCCAGCAGCAAAGTCGGGACTGCAAACACCGGGGAGCTGTTTTTT. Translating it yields CASSKVGTANTGELFF.

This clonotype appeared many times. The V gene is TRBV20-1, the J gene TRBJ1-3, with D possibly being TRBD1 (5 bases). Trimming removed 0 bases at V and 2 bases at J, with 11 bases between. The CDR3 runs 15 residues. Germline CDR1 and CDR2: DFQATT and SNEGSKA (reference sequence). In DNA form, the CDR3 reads TGCAGTGCTAGAGATTTGAGGGGAACTGGAAACACCATATATTTT. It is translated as CSARDLRGTGNTIYF.

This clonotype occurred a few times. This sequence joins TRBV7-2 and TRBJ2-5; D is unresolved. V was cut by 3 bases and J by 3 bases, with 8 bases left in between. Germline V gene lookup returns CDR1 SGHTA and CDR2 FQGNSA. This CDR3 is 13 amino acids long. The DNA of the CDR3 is TGTGCCAGCAGCTTCAGCCGTGAAGAGACCCAGTACTTC. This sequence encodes CASSFSREETQYF.

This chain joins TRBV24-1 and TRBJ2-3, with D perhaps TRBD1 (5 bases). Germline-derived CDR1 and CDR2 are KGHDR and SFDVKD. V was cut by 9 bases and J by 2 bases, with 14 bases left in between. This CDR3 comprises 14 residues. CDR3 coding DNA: TGTGCCACCCGGAGTGGGGCTCCCACAGATACGCAGTATTTT. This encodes CATRSGAPTDTQYF.

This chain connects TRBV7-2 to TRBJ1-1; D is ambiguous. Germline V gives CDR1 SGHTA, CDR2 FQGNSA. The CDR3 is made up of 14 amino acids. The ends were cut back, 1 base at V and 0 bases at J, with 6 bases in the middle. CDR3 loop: CASSLGWLNTEAFF. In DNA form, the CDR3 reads TGTGCCAGCAGCTTAGGCTGGCTGAACACTGAAGCTTTCTTT.

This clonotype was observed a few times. The CDR3 DNA follows: TGTGCCAGCAGCGTAGCTTCAGCCTCCTACGAGCAGTACTTC. It yields the protein CASSVASASYEQYF. This chain joins TRBV9 and TRBJ2-7; D is undetermined. The germline V gene encodes CDR1 SGDLS and CDR2 YYNGEE. Trimming removed 0 bases from V and 0 bases from J, with 7 bases in between. The CDR3 consists of 14 residues. The entire variable domain, with the rest obtained from reference TRBV9 and TRBJ2-7, is as follows: DSGVTQTPKHLITATGQRVTLRCSPRSGDLSVYWYQQSLDQGLQFLIQYYNGEERAKGNILERFSAQQFPDLHSELNLSSLELGDSALYFCASSVASASYEQYFGPGTRLTVT.

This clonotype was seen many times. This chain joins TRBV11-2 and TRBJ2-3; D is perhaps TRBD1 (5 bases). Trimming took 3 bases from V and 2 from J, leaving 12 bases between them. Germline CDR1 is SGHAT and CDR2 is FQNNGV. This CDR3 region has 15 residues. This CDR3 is CASSFRTHYTDTQYF. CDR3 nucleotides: TGTGCCAGCAGCTTCCGGACACACTACACAGATACGCAGTATTTT.

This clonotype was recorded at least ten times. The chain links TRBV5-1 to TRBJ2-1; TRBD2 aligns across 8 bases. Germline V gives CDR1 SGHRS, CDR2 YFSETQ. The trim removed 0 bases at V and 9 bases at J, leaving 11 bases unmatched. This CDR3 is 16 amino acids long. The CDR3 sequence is CASSLAVGTSRGEQFF. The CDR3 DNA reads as TGCGCCAGCAGCTTGGCGGTTGGGACTAGTCGGGGTGAGCAGTTCTTC.

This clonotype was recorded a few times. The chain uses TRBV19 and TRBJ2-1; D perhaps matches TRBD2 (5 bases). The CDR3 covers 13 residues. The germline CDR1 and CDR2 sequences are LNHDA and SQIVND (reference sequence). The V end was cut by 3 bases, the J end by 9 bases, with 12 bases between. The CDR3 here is CASSIPGSSEQFF. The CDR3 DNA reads TGTGCCAGTAGTATCCCGGGGTCTAGTGAGCAGTTCTTC.

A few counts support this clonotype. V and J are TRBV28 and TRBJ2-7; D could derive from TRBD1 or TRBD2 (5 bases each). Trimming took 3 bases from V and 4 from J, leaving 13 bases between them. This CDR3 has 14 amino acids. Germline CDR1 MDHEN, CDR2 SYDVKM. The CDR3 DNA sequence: TGTGCCAGCAGTTTTCCCGGGACCGCGTACGAGCAGTACTTC. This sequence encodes CASSFPGTAYEQYF.

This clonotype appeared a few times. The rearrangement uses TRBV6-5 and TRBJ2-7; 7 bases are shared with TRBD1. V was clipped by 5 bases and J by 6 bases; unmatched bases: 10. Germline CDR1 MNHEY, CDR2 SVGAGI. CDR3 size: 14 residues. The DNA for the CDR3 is TGTGCCAGCAGTCACCAGGACAGGAGGCGCGAGCAGTACTTC. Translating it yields CASSHQDRRREQYF.